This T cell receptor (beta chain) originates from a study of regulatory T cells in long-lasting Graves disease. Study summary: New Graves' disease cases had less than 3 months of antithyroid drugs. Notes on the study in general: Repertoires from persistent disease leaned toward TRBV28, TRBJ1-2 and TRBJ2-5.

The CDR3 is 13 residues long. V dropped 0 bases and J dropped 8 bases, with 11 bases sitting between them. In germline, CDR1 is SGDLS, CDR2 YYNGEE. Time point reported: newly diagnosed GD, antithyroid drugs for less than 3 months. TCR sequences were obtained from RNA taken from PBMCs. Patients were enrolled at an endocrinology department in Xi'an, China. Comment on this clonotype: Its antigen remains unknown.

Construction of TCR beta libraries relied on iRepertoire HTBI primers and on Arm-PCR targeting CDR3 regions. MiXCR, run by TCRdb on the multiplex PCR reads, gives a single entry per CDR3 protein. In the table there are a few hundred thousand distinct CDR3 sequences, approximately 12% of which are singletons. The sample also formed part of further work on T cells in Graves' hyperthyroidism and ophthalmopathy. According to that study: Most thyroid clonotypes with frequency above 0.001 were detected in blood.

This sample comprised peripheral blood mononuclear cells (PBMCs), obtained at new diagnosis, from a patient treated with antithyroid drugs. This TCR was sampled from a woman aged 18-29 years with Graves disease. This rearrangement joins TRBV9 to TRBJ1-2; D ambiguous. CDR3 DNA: TGTGCCAGCAGCGTAGAGGGAGGGAGCGGCTACACCTTC. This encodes CASSVEGGSGYTF.